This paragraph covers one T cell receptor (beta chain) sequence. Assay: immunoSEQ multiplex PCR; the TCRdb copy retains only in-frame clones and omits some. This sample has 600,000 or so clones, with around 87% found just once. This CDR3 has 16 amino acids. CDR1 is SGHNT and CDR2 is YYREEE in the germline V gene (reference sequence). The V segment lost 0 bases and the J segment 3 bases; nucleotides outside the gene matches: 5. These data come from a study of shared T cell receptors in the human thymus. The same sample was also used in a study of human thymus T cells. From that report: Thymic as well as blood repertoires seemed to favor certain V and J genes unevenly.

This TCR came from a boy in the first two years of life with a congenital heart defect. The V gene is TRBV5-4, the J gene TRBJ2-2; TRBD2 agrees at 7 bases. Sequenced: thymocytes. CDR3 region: CASSLAGGRDTGELFF. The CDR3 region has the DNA TGTGCCAGCAGCTTGGCTGGAGGGAGGGACACCGGGGAGCTGTTTTTT.